The clone carrying this T cell receptor beta chain showed up just a few times. The data stem from a study of blood T cell repertoires in COVID-19. Study at large: Specimens from acute and convalescent COVID-19 originated in the United States, Italy and Spain. Sources were T cells, B-cell-depleted T cells, or PBMCs; the material itself was cDNA or gDNA.

Germline V gives CDR1 MNHEY, CDR2 SVGAGI. Trimming shortened V by 10 bases and J by 8 bases, and 14 bases separated the two germline ends. The CDR3 has 11 residues. Authors' data handling: Reference gene primer amplification gave estimated nucleated cell counts. Sequencing was performed with immunoSEQ multiplex PCR; in TCRdb, only in-frame clones are kept and a portion is missing. V, J and clone size reflect that table, while D and trimming were determined from the DNA. The sample has around 150,000 clones, 80% to 85% seen once; the top ten hold 3% to 5%. The V and J genes are TRBV6-5 and TRBJ1-2; D gene uncertain. The receptor comes from a woman aged 60-70 years with acute or convalescent COVID-19. Sequenced sample: peripheral blood. CDR3 residues: CATRKNEGYTF. CDR3 bases: TGTGCCACCAGGAAGAATGAGGGCTACACCTTC.